A selection of T cell receptor beta chains follows, all from one sample in a study of brain T cells in children with intractable seizures. Assay used: immunoSEQ multiplex PCR; TCRdb lists only in-frame clones, some missing. Seen here are around 340,000 clones, 85% to 95% observed once, and the top ten hold roughly 5.7%. The sample in question was peripheral blood, obtained approximately 5 months after surgery. The origin of the receptors is a boy in the first two years of life with tuberous sclerosis and intractable seizures. Both conserved end residues are part of each CDR3. The D gene is left open where the match is weak. Size is stated for part of the rows, as once, few or many counts, or as a class when the clone is expanded.

V	size	J	D	DNA	CDR3
TRBV4-2	-	TRBJ2-3	TRBD2	TGTGCCAGCAGCCAAGAAGTCAGCGGGGGGGCCCCAGATACGCAGTATTTT	CASSQEVSGGAPDTQYF
TRBV13	-	TRBJ2-1	TRBD2	TGTGCCAGCAGCTTAGAGGGTAGCGGGATTTTTGAGCAGTTCTTC	CASSLEGSGIFEQFF
TRBV6-5	-	TRBJ2-3	-	TGTGCCAGCAGTTTCAAGGGGAAGGCGCAGTATTTT	CASSFKGKAQYF
TRBV7-3	-	TRBJ2-1	TRBD2	TGTGCCAGCAGCCAGGGACTAGCGGGAGGGCCGGCCAATGAGCAGTTCTTC	CASSQGLAGGPANEQFF
TRBV5-6	few	TRBJ1-6	-	TGTGCCAGCAGCTTGGGTAGCAGTTCACCCCTCCACTTT	CASSLGSSSPLHF
TRBV5-1	-	TRBJ2-1	TRBD2	TGCGCCAGCAGCCCCCGTTCGGCTCTAGCGGATTACAATGAGCAGTTCTTC	CASSPRSALADYNEQFF
TRBV7-9	-	TRBJ2-6	TRBD1	TGTGCCAGCAGCTTAGCGGGACAGGGTTCCGCTGGGGCCAACGTCCTGACTTTC	CASSLAGQGSAGANVLTF
TRBV5-4	-	TRBJ2-7	TRBD2	TGTGCCAGCAGCTTCCACCGACTAGCGGGAGTGGTCGAGCAGTACTTC	CASSFHRLAGVVEQYF
TRBV7-9	-	TRBJ1-1	TRBD1	TGTGCCAGCAGCGTTAGATTACAGGGGGACACTGAAGCTTTCTTT	CASSVRLQGDTEAFF
TRBV6-2/TRBV6-3	few	TRBJ2-2	-	TGTGCCAGCAGTTACCCCCCCGGGGAGCTGTTTTTT	CASSYPPGELFF
TRBV18	once	TRBJ2-5	TRBD2	TGTGCCAGCTCCTCCCGGGAGGGGGAGACCCAGTACTTC	CASSSREGETQYF
TRBV6-5	-	TRBJ1-1	TRBD1	TGTGCCAGCAGCCTGGACAGGGTAAACACTGAAGCTTTCTTT	CASSLDRVNTEAFF
TRBV13	-	TRBJ2-1	TRBD2	TGTGCCAGCAGCCTAGCGGGAGTCGGTCGGAATGAGCAGTTCTTC	CASSLAGVGRNEQFF
TRBV25-1	once	TRBJ2-1	TRBD2	TGTGCCAGCAGTGCCTGGACTAGCGGGAAGGGGAATGAGCAGTTCTTC	CASSAWTSGKGNEQFF
TRBV28	-	TRBJ1-1	TRBD1	TGTGCCTCCCAAAGGGCCGACAGGGGTGAAGCTTTCTTT	CASQRADRGEAFF
TRBV7-6	-	TRBJ2-7	-	TGTGCCAGCAGCCAAGAGACTTTTCTAGGATCCTACGAGCAGTACTTC	CASSQETFLGSYEQYF
TRBV5-5	-	TRBJ2-7	-	TGTGCCAGCAGCCACGAGGGGGGGCGACCTTACGAGCAGTACTTC	CASSHEGGRPYEQYF
TRBV2	-	TRBJ1-6	TRBD1	TGTGCCAGCAGGACAGGGGGTTCACCCCTCCACTTT	CASRTGGSPLHF
TRBV5-6	-	TRBJ1-2	TRBD1	TGTGCCAGCAGCTTTCGGACAGGCAACTATGGCTACACCTTC	CASSFRTGNYGYTF
TRBV6-5	-	TRBJ2-1	TRBD2	TGTGCCAGCAGTTACAGCGGGAGCTACAATGAGCAGTTCTTC	CASSYSGSYNEQFF
TRBV19	-	TRBJ2-1	TRBD2	TGTGCCAGCACGAGGACTAGCGCCCTCAATGAGCAGTTCTTC	CASTRTSALNEQFF
TRBV19	-	TRBJ1-6	-	TGTGCCAGTAACCCAGGGTTCGCTGGACCCCTCCACTTT	CASNPGFAGPLHF
TRBV6-5	few	TRBJ2-7	-	TGTGCCAGCACCTCACAAAGCCTCTACGAGCAGTACTTC	CASTSQSLYEQYF